A selection of T cell receptor beta chains follows, all from one sample in a study of blood T cell repertoires in COVID-19. Sequencing was performed with immunoSEQ multiplex PCR; in TCRdb, only in-frame clones are kept and a portion is missing. The sample yields 150,000 to 200,000 clones, around 87% seen once. Sequencing was done on a sample of peripheral blood. Receptors were obtained from a woman aged 18-35 years who had recovered from COVID-19. Each CDR3 is given with its conserved first and last residue. A D gene is named only where the DNA matches it firmly. Clone size is shown for a subset of rows, as once, few, many or a class of expanded clone.

size	V	J	D	DNA	CDR3
-	TRBV2	TRBJ1-2	-	TGTGCCAGCAGTGAAGGTGATCAGGGTTACTATGGCTACACCTTC	CASSEGDQGYYGYTF
-	TRBV19	TRBJ2-5	-	TGTGCCAGTAGTATGTCCGAGCGAGGGACCCAGTACTTC	CASSMSERGTQYF
-	TRBV5-6	TRBJ1-3	-	TGTGCCAGCAGCTTGTCGGTGTCCGGAAACACCATATATTTT	CASSLSVSGNTIYF
-	TRBV6-2/TRBV6-3	TRBJ2-7	TRBD1	TGTGCCAGCAGCCCTCGTCAGGGGGTCCTCTACGAGCAGTACTTC	CASSPRQGVLYEQYF
-	TRBV18	TRBJ2-3	TRBD2	TGTGCCACAATAGGACTAGCAGCGACAGATACGCAGTATTTT	CATIGLAATDTQYF
-	TRBV25-1	TRBJ2-1	-	TGTGCCAGCAGTGAATCCGGGGAAACTGGTGTAGGTGAGCAGTTCTTC	CASSESGETGVGEQFF
-	TRBV5-6	TRBJ2-1	TRBD2	TGTGCCAGCAGCCTCGGGACTAACAATGAGCAGTTCTTC	CASSLGTNNEQFF
-	TRBV10-3	TRBJ2-2	-	TGTGCCATCTCAGGGACAAGAAACACCGGGGAGCTGTTTTTT	CAISGTRNTGELFF
-	TRBV5-5	TRBJ1-2	-	TGTGCCAGCAGCTTGGCAGAACGTCACAGTGCCTATGGCTACACCTTC	CASSLAERHSAYGYTF
-	TRBV11-2	TRBJ1-4	TRBD1	TGTGCCACTCAGGTTTGGACAGGGCATGAAAAACTGTTTTTT	CATQVWTGHEKLFF
few	TRBV19	TRBJ1-2	-	TGTGCCAGTAGTATGGGAGGGGCCCTCTACACCTTC	CASSMGGALYTF
-	TRBV7-3	TRBJ2-1	-	TGTGCCAGCAGCCTAGCCGGAGGGGACGATGAGCAGTTCTTC	CASSLAGGDDEQFF
-	TRBV6-2/TRBV6-3	TRBJ1-2	-	TGTGCCAGCAGTTACGCAGGGGCGCAAGGCTACACCTTC	CASSYAGAQGYTF
-	TRBV27	TRBJ1-4	-	TGTGCCAGCAGTTTATCAGCGCCAGGAGCGGGAGGAGAAAAACTGTTTTTT	CASSLSAPGAGGEKLFF
-	TRBV29-1	TRBJ1-5	-	TGCAGCGTTGCCGAGGGCCTTCTTGGCAATCAGCCCCAGCATTTT	CSVAEGLLGNQPQHF
-	TRBV15	TRBJ2-3	-	TGTGCCACCAGCAGAGTAGACAGGTACACAGATACGCAGTATTTT	CATSRVDRYTDTQYF
few	TRBV15	TRBJ2-1	TRBD2	TGTGCCACCAGCAGAGAAGCGGGGGGCTACAATGAGCAGTTCTTC	CATSREAGGYNEQFF
-	TRBV5-8	TRBJ1-1	TRBD1	TGTGCCAGCACAACGGGACGTACAGGGGACACTGAAGCTTTCTTT	CASTTGRTGDTEAFF
-	TRBV3-1/TRBV3-2	TRBJ2-3	TRBD2	TGTGCCAGCAGCCAAAAGCGCGGGGGTTTTAGCACAGATACGCAGTATTTT	CASSQKRGGFSTDTQYF
once	TRBV29-1	TRBJ2-7	TRBD1	TGCAGCGTTCAAGGACAGGGGGCCATATCCGGATACGAGCAGTACTTC	CSVQGQGAISGYEQYF
many	TRBV29-1	TRBJ2-5	-	TGCAGCGTTAGCGGGCCCGCGGGAGAGACCCAGTACTTC	CSVSGPAGETQYF
once	TRBV5-5	TRBJ1-5	-	TGTGCCAGCAGCCGGGGGAAGGGCAATCAGCCCCAGCATTTT	CASSRGKGNQPQHF
-	TRBV2	TRBJ1-5	TRBD1	TGTGCCAGCAGTGTACAGGGACAGGGGAATCAGCCCCAGCATTTT	CASSVQGQGNQPQHF
-	TRBV7-2	TRBJ2-7	TRBD2	TGTGCCAGCAGCTTAGGTTGGGGTAGCGGGGGGAATAACTACGAGCAGTACTTC	CASSLGWGSGGNNYEQYF
-	TRBV18	TRBJ1-2	-	TGTGCCAGCTCACCACTGGAGGGCGGCTATGGCTACACCTTC	CASSPLEGGYGYTF
-	TRBV7-8	TRBJ2-2	-	TGTGCCAGCAGCATAACAGGGTTTCGTCCCTTAAACACCGGGGAGCTGTTTTTT	CASSITGFRPLNTGELFF
-	TRBV9	TRBJ1-3	-	TGTGCCAGCAGTGTGAGCGGGGCTGCTGGAAACACCATATATTTT	CASSVSGAAGNTIYF
-	TRBV4-1	TRBJ1-5	-	TGCGCCAGCAGCCTCGACAGTAGCAATCAGCCCCAGCATTTT	CASSLDSSNQPQHF
-	TRBV28	TRBJ2-6	-	TGTGCCAGCAGTCCGGTGACAGATTCTGGGGCCAACGTCCTGACTTTC	CASSPVTDSGANVLTF
-	TRBV5-5	TRBJ1-2	-	TGTGCCAGCAGCTTTGACAGTAACTATGGCTACACCTTC	CASSFDSNYGYTF
-	TRBV5-5	TRBJ1-1	-	TGTGCCAGCAGCAATTGGGGTCGCGGGGCTGAAGCTTTCTTT	CASSNWGRGAEAFF
-	TRBV24-1	TRBJ2-6	TRBD1	TGTGCCACCAGTGATGAGCGGGACAGGGTCGAAGGGGCCAACGTCCTGACTTTC	CATSDERDRVEGANVLTF
-	TRBV19	TRBJ2-2	TRBD1	TGTGCCAGTAGTATATACCGAGGACAGGGGAACACCGGGGAGCTGTTTTTT	CASSIYRGQGNTGELFF
-	TRBV5-5	TRBJ2-1	TRBD1	TGTGCCAGCAGCGGGGGGACAGGTGCATACAATGAGCAGTTCTTC	CASSGGTGAYNEQFF
-	TRBV4-1	TRBJ1-4	-	TGCGCCAGCAGCCAAGATATGGAAAAACTGTTTTTT	CASSQDMEKLFF
-	TRBV6-5	TRBJ1-3	-	TGTGCCAGCAGTTACCCCGTCCTTGGAAACACCATATATTTT	CASSYPVLGNTIYF
-	TRBV7-2	TRBJ2-6	-	TGTGCCAGCAGCTTGAGGGTGTTAACCTCTGGGGCCAACGTCCTGACTTTC	CASSLRVLTSGANVLTF
-	TRBV18	TRBJ1-5	TRBD1	TGTGCCAGCTCACCCCAGGGGGGAGATCAGCCCCAGCATTTT	CASSPQGGDQPQHF
once	TRBV7-2	TRBJ1-2	TRBD1	TGTGCCAGCAGCTCCCGGGACAGCCTAAGTCATAACTATGGCTACACCTTC	CASSSRDSLSHNYGYTF
-	TRBV5-1	TRBJ2-1	TRBD2	TGCGCCAGCAGCTTGCGCCTAGCGGGGGACGGTGAGCAGTTCTTC	CASSLRLAGDGEQFF